This T cell receptor (beta chain) derives from a study of shared clonotypes between healthy human individuals. Across the study: Donors, aged 18 to 49, were a couple of women and a few men.

Assay used: immunoSEQ multiplex PCR; TCRdb lists only in-frame clones, some missing. The sample lists more than 850,000 clones; around 78% were seen once. Study results and limitations: Rarefaction revealed incomplete sorted-subset sequencing despite large depth. Limitation of the genetic and exposure-history diversity represented came from the few donors.

Donors were healthy HIV-negative adults without recent acute infections or vaccinations. In regard to this clone: Its antigen remains unknown.

V was pared by 3 bases and J by 2 bases, with 6 bases of the junction left unmatched. This CDR3 is 16 amino acids long. Germline V gene data show CDR1 as LGHNA and CDR2 as YNFKEQ. J is TRBJ2-3 and V is TRBV4-2, with TRBD1 matching over 9 bases. Sequenced: memory CD4+ T cells from PBMCs. Subset reported: CD45RA-negative fraction. The TCR sequence derives from a man younger than 35 in good health. Some clones in this sample may be carry-over from other donors' samples. Here the CDR3 reads CASSQRGQGTTDTQYF. The CDR3 nucleotides are TGTGCCAGCAGCCAGCGGGGACAGGGAACCACAGATACGCAGTATTTT.